The T cell receptor beta chain under discussion was sequenced for a study of T cells after yellow fever vaccination. Study-wide results and caveats: Reappearing after the booster were most of the clones from primary vaccination (roughly 96% CD4, around 88% CD8).

A few counts support this clonotype. Its antigen is currently unknown. They built TCR cDNA with 5'RACE template switching, a step that put in a universal primer site and UMIs. TCRdb processed the 5' RACE reads anew with MiXCR; each CDR3 protein has one entry. In the table there are roughly 260,000 distinct CDR3 sequences, 10% to 15% of which are singletons. The V gene end was trimmed by 6 bases and the J gene end by 2 bases; junction bases not matched to a gene: 3. The length of the CDR3 is 15 residues. Germline lookup yields CDR1 SGHRS and CDR2 YFSETQ. The chain combines TRBV5-1 with TRBJ2-1, with 12 bases aligning to TRBD2. This specimen consisted of CD4+ T cells sorted from PBMCs, obtained 45 days after the yellow fever booster vaccination. This receptor was obtained from a man aged 25 to 40 who received the YFV17D yellow fever vaccine. The CDR3 DNA is TGCGCCAGCAATCGACTAGCGGGAGCCTACAATGAGCAGTTCTTC. Its protein is CASNRLAGAYNEQFF. Based on the CDR3 plus reference TRBV5-1 and TRBJ2-1, the full variable domain is KAGVTQTPRYLIKTRGQQVTLSCSPISGHRSVSWYQQTPGQGLQFLFEYFSETQRNKGNFPGRFSGRQFSNSRSEMNVSTLELGDSALYLCASNRLAGAYNEQFFGPGTRLTVL.